This TCR beta chain derives from a study of cytomegalovirus exposure and HLA in healthy donors. This PCR relied on a set of 60 Vbeta primers and 13 Jbeta primers. The repertoire was sequenced with immunoSEQ multiplex PCR; TCRdb's copy has only in-frame clones and lacks some. The sample holds about 140,000 clones, about 84% seen once. Notes on the study in general: In a later analysis, common viral pathogens appeared linked to several of the most significant clusters. In an earlier analysis, about 87% or about 30%: the productive usage of most TCR beta V segments. Presence/absence analyses assumed roughly uniform sequencing depth across donors.

Deletions cut 0 bases from V and 6 bases from J, with 15 bases between. The germline V gene has CDR1 LGHNA and CDR2 YSLEER. The CDR3 is 17 amino acids. This clone came up once. Its antigen is unknown. Source material: PBMCs. The chain has TRBV4-3 and TRBJ1-6; D is ambiguous. This TCR was sampled from a woman aged 18-35 years in good health and CMV-seropositive. The CDR3 bases are TGCGCCAGCAGCCAAGATATGATGGGAGCTCTTAATTCACCCCTCCACTTT. Amino acids: CASSQDMMGALNSPLHF.